The clone carrying this T cell receptor (beta chain) was detected only a few times. The antigen remains undetermined. The data were taken from a study of molecular identifiers for immune sequencing clone quantification. Methods described previously were used for bulk TCR libraries, and listed TCR primers were applied. TCRdb recomputed calls from the PCR reads with MiXCR, one row per CDR3 protein. The table lists approximately 550,000 distinct CDR3 sequences, approximately 25% of them singletons. Broader study findings: Clones that exceeded 20 RNA copies held over 98% of effector molecules, yet under 1% in naive cells. With a barcode shared among identical TCR molecules, highly expanded clone sizes could be underestimated.

CDR1 is SEHNR and CDR2 is FQNEAQ in the germline V gene (reference sequence). Germline trimming cut 5 bases from V and 4 bases from J; bases unmatched to any gene: 5. This CDR3 comprises 16 residues. Researchers sorted naive CD8 T cells as cells that were CD8+CD4-CCR7+CD45RA+. The V gene is TRBV7-9, the J gene TRBJ2-2; TRBD1 matches at 12 bases. Sequences were obtained from naive CD8+ T cells from blood, with Jurkat cell RNA spiked in. Subset described: FACS-sorted CD8+CD4-CCR7+CD45RA+ naive T cells. The clonotype was recovered from a human donor in good health. Some libraries in this study had Jurkat cell RNA spiked in. CDR3 in amino acids: CASSRPGQGATGELFF. The CDR3 nucleotides are TGTGCCAGCAGCCGCCCGGGACAGGGGGCCACCGGGGAGCTGTTTTTT.